The 30 T cell receptor beta chains below all came from one sample that was sequenced in a study of a mutant IDH1 vaccine in newly diagnosed glioma. As to time point: week 5, during vaccination. The vaccine gave 300 ug of a 20-mer mutant IDH1 peptide subcutaneously per dose. The data were produced by immunoSEQ multiplex PCR, yet TCRdb's version contains in-frame clones alone and is incomplete. This table holds tens of thousands of clones, approximately 79% found once. Which antigens these TCRs recognize remains unknown. Material: PBMCs, obtained from a glioma patient whose treatment included an IDH1 peptide vaccine. These receptors all stem from a woman between 50 and 59 years old with glioma.

The chain is built from TRBV4-2 and TRBJ1-2; perhaps TRBD1 as D (6 bases). V was shortened by 1 base and J by 4 bases, with 10 bases between the two germline ends. From germline, CDR1 is LGHNA and CDR2 YNFKEQ. This CDR3 has 14 residues. The DNA for the CDR3 is TGTGCCAGCAGCCAAGTGGACAGAATCTATGGCTACACCTTC. Translation: CASSQVDRIYGYTF.

This clone was observed once. V is TRBV2 and J is TRBJ1-2; TRBD1 matches 9 bases. The CDR3 extends over 14 amino acids. The germline V gene encodes CDR1 SNHLY and CDR2 FYNNEI. With V trimmed by 6 bases and J by 7 bases, 9 bases remained unmatched. CDR3 DNA sequence: TGTGCCAGCAGCGGACAGGGGTCGGTCGGTGGCTACACCTTC. Translation gives CASSGQGSVGGYTF.

In its sample, this clone was seen once. This chain links TRBV9 with TRBJ2-2; TRBD2 aligns across 7 bases. Germline assignment: CDR1 SGDLS and CDR2 YYNGEE. With 0 bases clipped from V and 6 bases from J, the junction kept 5 bases outside the gene matches. The CDR3 runs 15 residues. The CDR3 DNA sequence: TGTGCCAGCAGCGTAGTCGGCGGGGGTTCCGGGGAGCTGTTTTTT. Its translation: CASSVVGGGSGELFF.

The CDR3 region is CASRQASGQPQHF. DNA for the CDR3: TGTGCCAGCAGGCAGGCATCGGGGCAGCCCCAGCATTTT. The gene calls are TRBV6-1 and TRBJ1-5; D gene uncertain. Trimming left V 6 bases short and J 7 bases short, with 13 bases between. The CDR3 sequence is 13 residues long. Looked up from germline, CDR1 is MNHNS and CDR2 is SASEGT.

CDR3 sequence reads: CASSLDASRTGEQYF. The CDR3 nucleotides read TGTGCCAGCAGTTTAGACGCCTCAAGGACTGGCGAGCAGTACTTC. The genes are TRBV28 and TRBJ2-7; D perhaps matches TRBD2 (5 bases). V shed 2 bases and J shed 6 bases, with 17 bases lying between them. The CDR3 has 15 residues. Per the germline V gene, CDR1 is MDHEN and CDR2 is SYDVKM. The variable domain in full, completed from reference TRBV28 and TRBJ2-7, reads DVKVTQSSRYLVKRTGEKVFLECVQDMDHENMFWYRQDPGLGLRLIYFSYDVKMKEKGDIPEGYSVSREKKERFSLILESASTNQTSMYLCASSLDASRTGEQYFGPGTRLTVT.

This sequence joins TRBV5-5 and TRBJ2-3, with TRBD2 matching over 7 bases. Germline CDR1 is SGHKS and CDR2 is YYEKEE (reference sequence). Trimming removed 2 bases from V and 11 bases from J; junction bases left unmatched: 14. The CDR3 totals 15 residues. The DNA of the CDR3 is TGTGCCAGCAGCTTACAGGTCGGCGAGGGGAGGGTGCAGTATTTT. Its protein product is CASSLQVGEGRVQYF. Complete variable domain (other parts from reference TRBV5-5 and TRBJ2-3): DAGVTQSPTHLIKTRGQQVTLRCSPISGHKSVSWYQQVLGQGPQFIFQYYEKEERGRGNFPDRFSARQFPNYSSELNVNALLLGDSALYLCASSLQVGEGRVQYFGPGTRLTVL.

This clone was seen only a few times. The V and J genes are TRBV2 and TRBJ1-6, with D perhaps TRBD1 (5 bases). The V end lost 0 bases, the J end lost 9 bases, and 12 bases lay between the germline ends. CDR3 length equals 15 residues. CDR1 and CDR2 from the germline V gene are SNHLY and FYNNEI. The CDR3 is CASSEAWGEGSPLHF. The CDR3 DNA follows: TGTGCCAGCAGTGAAGCGTGGGGGGAGGGTTCACCCCTCCACTTT.

This sequence joins TRBV5-6 and TRBJ1-4; D possibly corresponds to TRBD1 (5 bases). V lost 5 bases and J 0 bases, leaving 8 bases between the germline ends. The V gene's germline CDR1 is SGHDT and CDR2 YYEEEE. The CDR3 is 14 amino acids. CDR3 sequence reads: CASSRGSTNEKLFF. Here the CDR3 DNA reads TGTGCCAGCAGTCGGGGGTCAACTAATGAAAAACTGTTTTTT.

This clone was detected once. The CDR3 bases are TGTGCCAGCAGTGACCAGGGAGTCAACGAGCAGTACTTC. It is translated as CASSDQGVNEQYF. The rearrangement links TRBV2 to TRBJ2-7, with D possibly being TRBD1 or TRBD2 (5 bases each). The CDR3 is 13 amino acids. With 3 bases removed from V and 5 bases from J, the gap between germline ends came to 11 bases. Germline V gene data show CDR1 as SNHLY and CDR2 as FYNNEI.

The rearrangement uses TRBV9 and TRBJ2-7, with a weak D call TRBD1 (5 bases). Trimming pared 0 bases from V and 2 bases from J, leaving 15 bases between. The germline gives CDR1 SGDLS, CDR2 YYNGEE. There are 16 residues in the CDR3. The CDR3 nucleotides are TGTGCCAGCAGCGTAGGGAGTCTGACAGAGCCCTACGAGCAGTACTTC. Residues: CASSVGSLTEPYEQYF.

This chain uses TRBV27 with TRBJ2-3; D possibly corresponds to TRBD2 (5 bases). Between the trimmed V and J ends, which lost 2 bases and 6 bases, there was a span of 9 bases. Germline V gene data show CDR1 as MNHEY and CDR2 as SMNVEV (reference sequence). The CDR3 contains 13 residues. The CDR3: CASSLMGGDTQYF. CDR3 in DNA: TGTGCCAGCAGTTTAATGGGCGGGGATACGCAGTATTTT.

The rearrangement uses TRBV25-1 and TRBJ2-7, with D perhaps matching TRBD2 (5 bases). Germline V lookup: CDR1 MGHDK, CDR2 SYGVNS. V lost 7 bases and J lost 1, with 11 bases in between. The CDR3 consists of 13 residues. DNA for the CDR3: TGTGCCAGCACTGGCGGGTATTCCTACGAGCAGTACTTC. As protein: CASTGGYSYEQYF.

The chain links TRBV19 to TRBJ1-1; 9 nucleotides line up with TRBD1. The CDR3 extends over 13 amino acids. The germline V gene has CDR1 LNHDA and CDR2 SQIVND (reference sequence). V trimming: 7 bases; J trimming: 5 bases; junction bases outside the gene matches: 5. CDR3 amino acids: CASMWTGATEAFF. In nucleotides, the CDR3 is TGTGCCAGTATGTGGACAGGGGCAACTGAAGCTTTCTTT.

The chain employs TRBV7-8 and TRBJ1-2; 7 bases are shared with TRBD1. The CDR3 has 13 amino acids. Losses at the gene ends were 8 bases for V and 8 bases for J; bases not matched to a gene: 11. Germline V gene lookup returns CDR1 SGHVS and CDR2 FQNEAQ. CDR3 coding DNA: TGTGCCAGCTCCTCGGGACAGTGGGCCGGCTACACCTTC. Translated, it gives CASSSGQWAGYTF.

This clone was observed a single time. The gene calls are TRBV11-2 and TRBJ2-7; TRBD1 is a possible D gene (6 bases). Germline-derived CDR1 and CDR2 are SGHAT and FQNNGV. Trimming pared 3 bases from V and 2 bases from J, leaving 14 bases between. The CDR3 runs to 15 residues. The CDR3 loop reads CASSLTPTGAYEQYF. CDR3 coding DNA: TGTGCCAGCAGCTTGACCCCGACAGGAGCCTACGAGCAGTACTTC.

The chain links TRBV10-3 to TRBJ2-5; tentatively, D is TRBD2 (7 bases). V lost 0 bases to trimming and J lost 5 bases, with 13 bases between them. CDR1 and CDR2 from the germline V gene are ENHRY and SYGVKD. There are 15 residues in the CDR3. CDR3 in amino acids: CAISESGGGGETQYF. The DNA of the CDR3 is TGTGCCATCAGTGAGTCCGGCGGGGGCGGGGAGACCCAGTACTTC.

A single count supports this clone. This sequence joins TRBV4-2 and TRBJ2-7, with D unclear. V was clipped by 1 base and J by 7 bases, with 14 bases between them. The CDR3 extends over 14 amino acids. CDR1 and CDR2 from the germline V gene are LGHNA and YNFKEQ. The DNA for the CDR3 is TGTGCCAGCAGCCAAGTCGTCTTATTTGGGGAGCAGTACTTC. This translates into CASSQVVLFGEQYF.

V usage is TRBV19 and J usage is TRBJ1-3; the match to TRBD1 covers 12 bases. The CDR3 runs 16 residues. Germline CDR1 reads LNHDA; CDR2 reads SQIVND (reference sequence). The junction had 7 bases not matched to a gene; V was cut back by 7 bases and J by 3 bases. The CDR3 spells CASTPWDRGLGNTIYF. The CDR3 coding sequence is TGTGCCAGTACCCCCTGGGACAGGGGGCTTGGAAACACCATATATTTT.

The rearrangement uses TRBV4-1 and TRBJ1-5; TRBD1 might be the D (5 bases). Germline V lookup: CDR1 MGHRA, CDR2 YSYEKL. This CDR3 region has 17 residues. Trimming cost V 3 bases and J 6 bases, with 21 bases left between them. CDR3 loop: CASSHPRDVERGQPQHF. The CDR3 nucleotides read TGCGCCAGCAGCCATCCCAGGGATGTAGAACGAGGTCAGCCCCAGCATTTT.

This clone was counted only a few times. The chain employs TRBV7-9 and TRBJ1-1; D gene uncertain. The CDR3 contains 12 residues. V was clipped by 1 base and J by 9 bases, with 9 bases between them. Germline loops: CDR1 SEHNR, CDR2 FQNEAQ (reference sequence). The CDR3: CASSLGLTKAFF. CDR3 DNA sequence: TGTGCCAGCAGCTTAGGCCTGACTAAAGCTTTCTTT.

The rearrangement links TRBV5-4 to TRBJ2-6, with a tentative D call TRBD1 (6 bases). CDR1 SGHNT and CDR2 YYREEE come from the germline V gene (reference sequence). The CDR3 covers 17 residues. V dropped 1 base and J dropped 0 bases, with 11 bases sitting between them. CDR3: CASSLWQGSSGANVLTF. CDR3 DNA sequence: TGTGCCAGCAGCTTGTGGCAGGGGAGCTCTGGGGCCAACGTCCTGACTTTC.

As for this clone: Different DNA sequences within this sample yield the same CDR3. The rearrangement joins TRBV19 to TRBJ1-5; D possibly corresponds to TRBD1 (6 bases). CDR1 and CDR2 from the germline V gene are LNHDA and SQIVND (reference sequence). The CDR3 length is 13 residues. Deletions cut 6 bases from V and 5 bases from J, with 11 bases between. The CDR3 DNA is TGTGCCAGTAGGGACAGACCCGATCAGCCCCAGCATTTT. This encodes CASRDRPDQPQHF.

The chain combines TRBV27 with TRBJ2-3; D possibly corresponds to TRBD2 (5 bases). CDR1 is MNHEY and CDR2 is SMNVEV in the germline V gene (reference sequence). This CDR3 contains 14 residues. V lost 5 bases and J 5 bases, leaving 14 bases between the germline ends. For the CDR3, the DNA is TGTGCCAGCAGTGAGGATCTAGCCTTAGATACGCAGTATTTT. It specifies CASSEDLALDTQYF.

This clone was counted a single time. J is TRBJ1-1 and V is TRBV7-9, with a tentative D call TRBD1 (5 bases). CDR3 size: 14 residues. The V end lost 7 bases, the J end lost 1 base, and 13 bases lay between the germline ends. Germline lookup yields CDR1 SEHNR and CDR2 FQNEAQ (reference sequence). The CDR3, as DNA: TGTGCCAGCATCGAACGGGGGTGGAACACTGAAGCTTTCTTT. This encodes CASIERGWNTEAFF.

The V and J genes are TRBV7-9 and TRBJ1-6; D not certain. In germline, CDR1 is SEHNR, CDR2 FQNEAQ (reference sequence). The CDR3 spans 14 residues. V was clipped by 3 bases and J by 5 bases, with 8 bases between them. For the CDR3, the DNA is TGTGCCAGCAGCTTTGGCGGTGATAATTCACCCCTCCACTTT. It specifies CASSFGGDNSPLHF.

This clone has more than one count but fewer than ten. The J gene is TRBJ1-4, the V gene TRBV30; D perhaps matches TRBD1 (6 bases). CDR1 and CDR2 (germline): GTSNPN, SVGIG (reference sequence). The CDR3 length is 15 residues. The V end was cut by 0 bases, the J end by 8 bases, with 16 bases between. As DNA, the CDR3 is TGTGCCTGGAGTGTAAGGGCAGGGGCAGGAGAAAAACTGTTTTTT. This encodes CAWSVRAGAGEKLFF.

V usage is TRBV4-2 and J usage is TRBJ1-1; TRBD1 aligns across 9 bases. V gave up 5 bases and J gave up 5 bases; unmatched junction bases: 9. Germline CDR1 LGHNA, CDR2 YNFKEQ. The CDR3 length is 15 residues. CDR3 DNA sequence: TGTGCCAGCAGCGCCCGGGACAGGGAATTAACTGAAGCTTTCTTT. Its translation is CASSARDRELTEAFF.

In its sample, this clone was seen once. The CDR3 nucleotides read TGCGCCAGCAGTCTCTTCGGTGGGGAAAAACTGTTTTTT. Its translation is CASSLFGGEKLFF. V gene TRBV5-1 combines with J gene TRBJ1-4; D not resolved. The V and J ends lost 5 bases and 8 bases respectively, with 13 bases between them. The germline V gene has CDR1 SGHRS and CDR2 YFSETQ. This CDR3 has 13 residues. The full variable domain, in which reference TRBV5-1 and TRBJ1-4 provide the parts outside the CDR3, is KAGVTQTPRYLIKTRGQQVTLSCSPISGHRSVSWYQQTPGQGLQFLFEYFSETQRNKGNFPGRFSGRQFSNSRSEMNVSTLELGDSALYLCASSLFGGEKLFFGSGTQLSVL.

The count of this clone is one. V is TRBV7-9 and J is TRBJ2-3, with D perhaps matching TRBD1 or TRBD2 (5 bases each). The CDR3 spans 12 residues. The V end was cut by 5 bases, the J end by 7 bases, with 10 bases between. Germline V gene sequence: CDR1 SEHNR, CDR2 FQNEAQ (reference sequence). CDR3 region: CASSRRDHTQYF. CDR3 DNA sequence: TGTGCCAGCAGCCGACGGGACCATACGCAGTATTTT.

This clone showed up just a few times. V usage is TRBV4-1 and J usage is TRBJ1-6; no clear D gene. Looked up from germline, CDR1 is MGHRA and CDR2 is YSYEKL. CDR3 length equals 17 residues. Trimming cost V 1 base and J 0 bases, with 10 bases left between them. The CDR3 DNA is TGCGCCAGCAGCCAAGTTGCCGGGAGCTCCTATAATTCACCCCTCCACTTT. Translation: CASSQVAGSSYNSPLHF.